A single count supports the clone carrying this T cell receptor beta chain. Only in-frame clones appear in the TCRdb table, and some are missing; sequencing was by immunoSEQ multiplex PCR. The data show 110,000 to 150,000 clones, about nine tenths seen once. The data originate from a study of blood T cell repertoires in COVID-19. At the level of the study: Spain, Italy and the United States supplied samples that represented acute and convalescent COVID-19. Nucleic acid was either cDNA or gDNA, and it came from T cells, B-cell-depleted T cells, or PBMCs.

The CDR3 consists of 16 residues. CDR1 and CDR2 (germline): SQVTM, ANQGSEA. V was clipped by 6 bases and J by 3 bases; unmatched bases: 9. The sequence was obtained from a woman of 80 years or more with acute or convalescent COVID-19. The rearrangement links TRBV29-1 to TRBJ2-6, with 9 bases lining up with TRBD1. Sample: peripheral blood. The CDR3 loop reads CSVSGQGVGGANVLTF. In DNA form, the CDR3 reads TGCAGCGTGTCGGGACAGGGTGTTGGTGGGGCCAACGTCCTGACTTTC.